The 9 T cell receptor beta chains in this list originate from one sample, sequenced in a study of blood T cell repertoires in COVID-19 (dated by TCRdb to about 2020). The library was obtained by the immunoSEQ multiplex PCR assay. Entries here come from immuneACCESS through TCRdb and include only in-frame sequences with V and J called. Some clones fail to appear in such tables; in the studies checked, an unresolved V gene covers under half of the shortfall, and the cause of the remainder is unknown. The sample table records roughly 300,000 clones; under 90% of these occur just once. The ten largest make up 8.5% to 9.5% of the sample. The sample taken for sequencing was peripheral blood. The receptor source for this set is a woman aged 50 to 65 who had recovered from COVID-19.

This rearrangement joins TRBV14 to TRBJ1-1, with D possibly TRBD1 on 6 matching bases. The V end lost 2 bases, the J end lost 5 bases, and 12 bases lay between the germline ends. There are 14 residues in the CDR3. From germline, CDR1 is SGHDN and CDR2 FVKESK. This CDR3 is CASSQTQGWTEAFF. The CDR3 DNA reads TGTGCCAGCAGCCAAACACAGGGATGGACTGAAGCTTTCTTT.

This clone has only a few counts. V is TRBV19 and J is TRBJ1-5; 9 bases map to TRBD1. V lost 10 bases and J lost 4; bases outside the gene matches: 8. Germline assignment: CDR1 LNHDA and CDR2 SQIVND (reference sequence). The CDR3 totals 14 residues. The CDR3, as DNA: TGTGCCAAACCGGGACAGGGCCGAAATCAGCCCCAGCATTTT. This codes for CAKPGQGRNQPQHF.

V and J are TRBV2 and TRBJ1-1, with D tentatively TRBD1 (6 bases). Per the germline V gene, CDR1 is SNHLY and CDR2 is FYNNEI. CDR3 size: 12 residues. Trimming removed 2 bases at V and 8 bases at J, with 9 bases between. The CDR3 sequence: CASSETGSEAFF. The CDR3, as DNA: TGTGCCAGCAGTGAAACAGGGAGCGAAGCTTTCTTT.

The V call is TRBV7-8, the J call TRBJ1-2; weak D call: TRBD1 (6 bases). In germline, CDR1 is SGHVS, CDR2 FQNEAQ. V lost 5 bases and J lost 3, with 13 bases in between. This CDR3 has 14 residues. The CDR3 DNA is TGTGCCAGCAGCCGGGTAGGGGGGGACTATGGCTACACCTTC. Protein sequence: CASSRVGGDYGYTF.

V and J are TRBV29-1 and TRBJ2-7; D remains unclear. Germline lookup yields CDR1 SQVTM and CDR2 ANQGSEA. V lost 3 bases and J 5 bases, leaving 11 bases between the germline ends. The CDR3 length is 12 residues. As DNA, the CDR3 is TGCAGCGTTGAGGTGGCAGGCCACGAGCAGTACTTC. Its translation: CSVEVAGHEQYF.

This clone was detected only a few times. This chain joins TRBV6-6 and TRBJ2-6, with TRBD1 as a possible D gene (6 bases). The CDR3 sequence is 18 residues long. V lost 6 bases and J lost 0, with 18 bases in between. Germline-derived CDR1 and CDR2 are MNHNY and SVGAGI (reference sequence). The CDR3 is CASSRTRQASSGANVLTF. CDR3 nucleotides: TGTGCCAGCAGCCGAACCAGACAGGCGAGCTCTGGGGCCAACGTCCTGACTTTC.

CDR3 nucleotide sequence: TGCAGCGTTGGGCGACAGGTAACTATCCCTGAAGCTTTCTTT. Translating it yields CSVGRQVTIPEAFF. The J gene is TRBJ1-1, the V gene TRBV29-1; perhaps TRBD1 as D (6 bases). This CDR3 spans 14 amino acids. Germline V gene sequence: CDR1 SQVTM, CDR2 ANQGSEA. Trimming took off 4 bases at V and 6 bases at J, with 18 bases between the two ends.

This chain connects TRBV19 to TRBJ1-2, with D unresolved. Trimming took 5 bases from V and 1 from J, leaving 8 bases between them. The CDR3 runs 13 residues. CDR1 is LNHDA, CDR2 SQIVND, per germline (reference sequence). The CDR3 loop is CASSPQVNYGYTF. The CDR3 DNA sequence: TGTGCCAGTAGTCCGCAGGTTAACTATGGCTACACCTTC.

The rearrangement links TRBV9 to TRBJ2-1; D is uncertain. Germline-derived CDR1 and CDR2 are SGDLS and YYNGEE. V was cut by 3 bases and J by 7 bases, with 8 bases left in between. This CDR3 region has 12 residues. CDR3 loop: CASSGHQNEQFF. The CDR3 DNA reads TGTGCCAGCAGCGGACATCAAAATGAGCAGTTCTTC.